This TCR beta chain was obtained from a study of OX40 agonist ivuxolimab in advanced cancers. Findings of the study overall: Partly responding patients at 0.1-3.0 mg/kg showed some of the smallest clonal expansion. What antigens the expanded peripheral T cells recognized was never established. In CD8+ T cells, expanded clones were on average more numerous than in CD4+.

CDR1 WNHNN and CDR2 SYGVQD come from the germline V gene (reference sequence). This CDR3 is 16 amino acids long. Trimming stripped 0 bases from V and 3 bases from J, with 13 bases between. Note on this clone: The target antigen is unknown.

TCRdb keeps only in-frame clones here, not all; method: immunoSEQ multiplex PCR. This sample has more than 50,000 clones; 65% to 85% occur once, and the top ten carry approximately 4.4%. Sequenced here: CD4+ or CD8+ T cells sorted from blood, sampled in a trial of the OX40 agonist ivuxolimab. This clonotype originated in an adult with an advanced solid tumor such as melanoma, head and neck, liver or kidney cancer. V is TRBV10-1 and J is TRBJ2-3; D is unresolved. In nucleotides, the CDR3 is TGCGCCAGCAGTGAGTCTGGAGCCATTCTTACAGATACGCAGTATTTT. Translation gives CASSESGAILTDTQYF.